This T cell receptor beta chain came from a study of blood T cell repertoires in COVID-19. The overall study: Collection of acute and convalescent COVID-19 samples took place in the United States, Italy and Spain.

Trimming removed 4 bases at V and 6 bases at J, with 13 bases between. The CDR3 spans 14 residues. Germline V gene lookup returns CDR1 LGHDT and CDR2 YNNKEL (reference sequence). The authors' processing: Reference gene primer amplification gave nucleated cell count estimates. The assay was immunoSEQ multiplex PCR, and TCRdb's table has in-frame clones only and misses some. V, J and clone size are those of that table, while D and trimming were read from the DNA. The sample yields around 93,000 clones, approximately 88% seen once. The sample consisted of peripheral blood. J is TRBJ2-1 and V is TRBV3-1 (or the pseudogene TRBV3-2); possible D gene TRBD2, 5 bases. The clonotype originates from a man older than 75 with acute or convalescent COVID-19. DNA of the CDR3: TGTGCCAGCAGCCCCCCGAGACTACTCAATGAGCAGTTCTTC. Encoded protein: CASSPPRLLNEQFF.